In this sample, the clone carrying this T cell receptor beta chain turned up many times. This CDR3 is built from 15 residues. V lost 3 bases to trimming and J lost 0 bases, with 11 bases between them. Germline loops: CDR1 MDHEN, CDR2 SYDVKM. This record belongs to a study of T-cell reconstitution after alpha-beta-depleted transplantation in children. Unique molecular identifiers were incorporated during preparation of the TCRbeta library. Via MiXCR, TCRdb re-called the PCR reads, giving one row per CDR3 protein. The table shows 550,000 to 600,000 distinct CDR3 sequences, with around 23% occurring only once.

V gene TRBV28 combines with J gene TRBJ1-1; D is possibly TRBD1 (5 bases). This clonotype was sampled from a boy in the first two years of life who had a stem cell transplant for acute myeloid leukemia, so the T cells may come from the graft donor. This specimen consisted of PBMCs, mostly from graft donor cells, obtained 360 days after TCRalphabeta/CD19-depleted stem cell transplant. The CDR3 protein is CASSFHVGLNTEAFF. CDR3 nucleotide sequence: TGTGCCAGCAGTTTCCATGTGGGGCTGAACACTGAAGCTTTCTTT.